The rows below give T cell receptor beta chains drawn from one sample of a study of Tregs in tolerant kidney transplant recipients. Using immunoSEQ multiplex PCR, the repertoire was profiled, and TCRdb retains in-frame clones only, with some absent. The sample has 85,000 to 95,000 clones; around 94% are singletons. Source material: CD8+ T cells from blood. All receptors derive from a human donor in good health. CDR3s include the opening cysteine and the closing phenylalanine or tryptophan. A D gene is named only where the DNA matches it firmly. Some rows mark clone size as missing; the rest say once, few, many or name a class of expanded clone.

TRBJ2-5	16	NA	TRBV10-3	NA	CAISEKGLTPQETQYF	TGTGCCATCAGTGAGAAGGGGCTGACCCCTCAAGAGACCCAGTACTTC
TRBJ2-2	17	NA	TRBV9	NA	CASSIPGVGPDTGELFF	TGTGCCAGCAGCATCCCCGGGGTGGGACCCGACACCGGGGAGCTGTTTTTT
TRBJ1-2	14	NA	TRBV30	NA	CAWSVGQLTYGYTF	TGTGCCTGGAGTGTCGGGCAGCTGACCTATGGCTACACCTTC
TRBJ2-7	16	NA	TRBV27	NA	CASSLSGKASPYEQYF	TGTGCCAGCAGTTTATCGGGGAAGGCTAGTCCCTACGAGCAGTACTTC
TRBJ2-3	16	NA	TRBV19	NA	CASSLKASASTDTQYF	TGTGCCAGTAGCCTTAAAGCTAGCGCCAGCACAGATACGCAGTATTTT
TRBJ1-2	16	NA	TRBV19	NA	CASRNPPRANRYGYTF	TGTGCCAGCCGGAACCCCCCCAGGGCCAATAGGTATGGCTACACCTTC
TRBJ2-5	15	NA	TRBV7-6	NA	CASSLRGIGQETQYF	TGTGCCAGCAGCCTGCGAGGGATAGGCCAAGAGACCCAGTACTTC
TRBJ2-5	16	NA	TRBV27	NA	CASSLIAATAGETQYF	TGTGCCAGCAGTTTAATTGCTGCAACCGCGGGAGAGACCCAGTACTTC
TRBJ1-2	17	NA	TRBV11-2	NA	CASSSSPQLRVGYGYTF	TGTGCCAGCAGCTCGTCGCCTCAATTAAGGGTGGGGTATGGCTACACCTTC
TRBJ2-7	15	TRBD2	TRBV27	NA	CASSSLSSGTYEQYF	TGTGCCAGCAGTTCCCTTTCTAGCGGTACCTACGAGCAGTACTTC
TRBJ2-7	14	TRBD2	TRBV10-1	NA	CASSEGGLGYEQYF	TGCGCCAGCAGTGAGGGGGGACTAGGTTACGAGCAGTACTTC
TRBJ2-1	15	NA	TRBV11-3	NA	CASSLGPKGYNEQFF	TGTGCCAGCAGCTTAGGCCCTAAGGGCTACAATGAGCAGTTCTTC
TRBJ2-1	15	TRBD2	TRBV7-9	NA	CASSSSGSWGAEQFF	TGTGCCAGCAGCTCTAGCGGGAGTTGGGGGGCTGAGCAGTTCTTC
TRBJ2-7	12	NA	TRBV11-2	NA	CASNLASYEQYF	TGTGCCAGCAACCTGGCTAGCTACGAGCAGTACTTC
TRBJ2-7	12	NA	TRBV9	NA	CASSAGGHEQYF	TGTGCCAGCAGTGCAGGGGGGCACGAGCAGTACTTC
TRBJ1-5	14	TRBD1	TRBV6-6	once	CASSLRDSLSPQHF	TGTGCCAGCAGCCTCCGGGACAGCCTTTCTCCCCAGCATTTT
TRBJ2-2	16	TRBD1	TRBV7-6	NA	CASSPDRGANTGELFF	TGTGCCAGCAGCCCGGACAGGGGAGCGAACACCGGGGAGCTGTTTTTT
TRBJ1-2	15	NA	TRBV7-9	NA	CASSLTGSANYGYTF	TGTGCCAGCAGCTTAACAGGGTCAGCTAACTATGGCTACACCTTC
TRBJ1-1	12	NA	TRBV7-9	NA	CASSFGATEAFF	TGTGCCAGCAGCTTTGGGGCCACTGAAGCTTTCTTT
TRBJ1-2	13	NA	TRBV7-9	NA	CASSVVTAGGYTF	TGTGCCAGCTCTGTCGTTACTGCAGGGGGCTACACCTTC
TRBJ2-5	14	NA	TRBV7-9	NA	CASSLTDGQETQYF	TGTGCCAGCAGCTTAACCGACGGACAAGAGACCCAGTACTTC
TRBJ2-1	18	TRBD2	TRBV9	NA	CASSDWISGGSSYNEQFF	TGTGCCAGCAGCGACTGGATAAGTGGCGGGAGCTCCTACAATGAGCAGTTCTTC
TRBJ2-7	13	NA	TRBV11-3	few	CASSGDNSYEQYF	TGTGCCAGCAGCGGGGACAACTCCTACGAGCAGTACTTC
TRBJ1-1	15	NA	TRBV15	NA	CATSSGRGVNTEAFF	TGTGCCACCAGCAGCGGGCGTGGGGTGAACACTGAAGCTTTCTTT
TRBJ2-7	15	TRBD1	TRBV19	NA	CASSHRDRGFYEQYF	TGTGCCAGTAGTCACCGGGACAGGGGGTTCTACGAGCAGTACTTC
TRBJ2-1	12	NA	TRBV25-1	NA	CASSEGGMEQFF	TGTGCCAGCAGTGAAGGGGGAATGGAGCAGTTCTTC
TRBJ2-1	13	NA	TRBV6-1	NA	CASRDRGYNEQFF	TGTGCCAGCAGGGACCGGGGGTACAATGAGCAGTTCTTC
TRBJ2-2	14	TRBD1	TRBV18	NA	CASSWTGDTGELFF	TGTGCCAGCTCATGGACAGGGGACACCGGGGAGCTGTTTTTT
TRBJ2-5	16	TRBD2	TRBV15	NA	CATSREAGGRQETQYF	TGTGCCACCAGCAGAGAAGCGGGAGGGAGGCAAGAGACCCAGTACTTC